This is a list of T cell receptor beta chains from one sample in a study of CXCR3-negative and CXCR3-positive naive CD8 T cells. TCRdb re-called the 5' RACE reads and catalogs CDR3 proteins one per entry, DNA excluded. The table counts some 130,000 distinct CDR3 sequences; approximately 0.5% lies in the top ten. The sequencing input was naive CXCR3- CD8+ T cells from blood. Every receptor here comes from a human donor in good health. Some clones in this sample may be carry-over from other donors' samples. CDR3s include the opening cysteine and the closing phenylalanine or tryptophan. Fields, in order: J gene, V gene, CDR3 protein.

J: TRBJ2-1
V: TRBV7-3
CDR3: CASSPSWQSYNEQFF

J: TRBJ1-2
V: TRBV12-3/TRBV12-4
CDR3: CASRQPGQVDTSYTF

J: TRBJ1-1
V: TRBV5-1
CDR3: CASSFTGVFTEAFF

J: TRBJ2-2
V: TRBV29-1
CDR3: CSVRQGSTGELFF

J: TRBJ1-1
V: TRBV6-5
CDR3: CASSPYRETMNTEAFF

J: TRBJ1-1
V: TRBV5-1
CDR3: CASSLETSEAFF

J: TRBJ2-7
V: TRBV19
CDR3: CASGTGYEQYF

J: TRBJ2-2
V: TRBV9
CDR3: CASSEPRAGGRTGELFF

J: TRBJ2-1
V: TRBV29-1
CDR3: CSVEDPAGVYNEQFF

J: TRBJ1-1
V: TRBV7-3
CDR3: CASSSYPGVAAFF

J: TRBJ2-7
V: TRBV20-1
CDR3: CSAPGLPNAYEQYF

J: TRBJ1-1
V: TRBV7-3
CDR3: CASSLGRFTEAFF

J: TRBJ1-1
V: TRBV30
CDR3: CAWSVGSTEAFF

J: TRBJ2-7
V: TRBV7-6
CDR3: CASSHRLAGGPHEQYF

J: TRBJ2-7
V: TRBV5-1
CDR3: CASSGGQVYEQYF

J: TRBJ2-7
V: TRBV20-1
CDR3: CSASGGASGNYEQYF

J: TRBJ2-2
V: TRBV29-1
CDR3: CSVEDPQGGRGELFF

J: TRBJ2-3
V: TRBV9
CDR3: CASSETGGPVTDTQYF

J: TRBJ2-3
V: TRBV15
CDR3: CATSRVTASTDTQYF

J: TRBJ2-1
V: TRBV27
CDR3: CASWNRDFYNEQFF

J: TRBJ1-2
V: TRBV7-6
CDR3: CASSARLDYGYTF

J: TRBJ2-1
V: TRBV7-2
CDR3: CASSAISGGALNEQFF

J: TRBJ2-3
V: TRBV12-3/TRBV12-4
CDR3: CASRPQGTSTDTQYF

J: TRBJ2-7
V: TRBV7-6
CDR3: CASSKAPDRGYEQYF

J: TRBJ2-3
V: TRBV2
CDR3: CASSSDTSGGTQYF

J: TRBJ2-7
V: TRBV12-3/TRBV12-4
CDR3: CASSTTGFSGPSYEQYF

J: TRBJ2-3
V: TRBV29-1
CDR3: CSVEGGFGDTQYF

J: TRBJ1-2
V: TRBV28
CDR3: CASSRTGQGAAPGGYTF

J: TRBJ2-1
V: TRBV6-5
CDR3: CASTQRQGPYNEQFF

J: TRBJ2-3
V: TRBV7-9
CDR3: CASSLDPAGVPDTQYF

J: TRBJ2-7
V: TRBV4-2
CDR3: CASSQEVSGSFDEQYF

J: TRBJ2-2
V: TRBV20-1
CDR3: CSARVRKTGTTGELFF

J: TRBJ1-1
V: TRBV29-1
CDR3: CSVERQGADTEAFF

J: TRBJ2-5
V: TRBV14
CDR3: CASSQDLRAGETQYF

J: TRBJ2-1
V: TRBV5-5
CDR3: CASSSGGYPSYNEQFF

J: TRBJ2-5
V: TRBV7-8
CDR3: CASSLEQGWETQYF

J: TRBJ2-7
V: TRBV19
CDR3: CASSTERGRYEQYF

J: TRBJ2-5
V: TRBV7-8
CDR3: CASSLVEGPETQYF

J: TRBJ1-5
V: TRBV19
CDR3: CAIQGAGQPQHF

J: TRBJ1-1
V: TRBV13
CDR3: CASSLVAVMNTEAFF

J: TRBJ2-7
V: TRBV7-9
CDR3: CASSPDSGYEQYF

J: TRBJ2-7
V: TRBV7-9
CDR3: CASSSLAGREFPYEQYF

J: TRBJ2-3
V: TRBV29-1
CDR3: CSVEGTGRTQYF

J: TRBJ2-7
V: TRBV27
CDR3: CASSLKSSYEQYF

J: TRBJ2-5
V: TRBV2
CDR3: CASSDSLVGNRRDPQDF

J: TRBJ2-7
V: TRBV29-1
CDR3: CSVEGLGQGYEQYF

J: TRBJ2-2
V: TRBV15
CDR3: CATSSPRVAGANTGELFF

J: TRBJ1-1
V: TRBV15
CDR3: CATRDYTEAFF

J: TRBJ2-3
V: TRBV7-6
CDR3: CASSPGADTYTDTQYF

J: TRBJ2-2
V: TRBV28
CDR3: CASSLWGGTTGELFF

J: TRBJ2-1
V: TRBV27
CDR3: CASSPIQGLGYNEQFF

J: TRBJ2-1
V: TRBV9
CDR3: CASSRTGQGDEQFF

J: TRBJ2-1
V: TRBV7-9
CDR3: CASSSSGSGRGINEQFF

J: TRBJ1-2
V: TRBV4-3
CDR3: CASSRRQGADGYTF

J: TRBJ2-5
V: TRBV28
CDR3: CASSLNLLEGGRQETQYF

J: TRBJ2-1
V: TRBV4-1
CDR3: CASSQEPRSYNEQFF

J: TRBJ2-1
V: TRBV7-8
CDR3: CASGTGSSYNEQFF

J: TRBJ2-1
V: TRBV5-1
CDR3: CASRAGRTYEQYF

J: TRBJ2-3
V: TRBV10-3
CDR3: CAISEIPGQGGRGAQYF